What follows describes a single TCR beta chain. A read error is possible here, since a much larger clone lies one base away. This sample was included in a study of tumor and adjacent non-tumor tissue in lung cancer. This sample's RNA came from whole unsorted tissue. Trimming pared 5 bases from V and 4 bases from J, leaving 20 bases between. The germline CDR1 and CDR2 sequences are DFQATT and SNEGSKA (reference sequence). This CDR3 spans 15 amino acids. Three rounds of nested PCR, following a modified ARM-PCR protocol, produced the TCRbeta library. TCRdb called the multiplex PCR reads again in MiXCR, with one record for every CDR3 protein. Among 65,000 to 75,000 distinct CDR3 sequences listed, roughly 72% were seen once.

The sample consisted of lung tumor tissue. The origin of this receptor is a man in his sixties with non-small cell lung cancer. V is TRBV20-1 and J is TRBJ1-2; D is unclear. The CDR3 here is CSAGAKGVNAYGYTF. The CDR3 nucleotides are TGCAGTGCTGGAGCGAAGGGAGTTAACGCCTATGGCTACACCTTC.